The following is a T cell receptor (beta chain) sequence with its context. Its target is unknown. This CDR3 has 14 residues. Germline CDR1 reads SGHTA; CDR2 reads FQGNSA. V lost 5 bases to trimming and J lost 4 bases, with 13 bases between them. The data were taken from a study of cytomegalovirus exposure and HLA in healthy donors. Study-level information: The Caucasian-associated ancestry cluster held about 80% of under 450 genotyped donors. Study-level findings and limits: It was only CMV serostatus that was available as immune exposure information.

The PCR contained 60 Vbeta and 13 Jbeta primers. Authors' data handling: Unique TCR beta chains numbered about 79 million in a later analysis, with roughly 9.9 million shared. The method was immunoSEQ multiplex PCR; TCRdb's version includes in-frame clones alone and lacks a portion of them. From that table come the V and J calls and clone size; the DNA was used to work out D and trimming. The repertoire includes around 220,000 clones, about 80% of them detected once, and around 2% sits in the top ten. The sequence was collected from a man aged 18 to 29 in good health and CMV-seronegative. The genes are TRBV7-2 and TRBJ2-3; weak D call: TRBD2 (5 bases). Sequenced sample: PBMCs. Written as DNA, the CDR3 is TGTGCCAGCAGCCTTCGACTACGAGCAGATACGCAGTATTTT. Its protein product is CASSLRLRADTQYF.